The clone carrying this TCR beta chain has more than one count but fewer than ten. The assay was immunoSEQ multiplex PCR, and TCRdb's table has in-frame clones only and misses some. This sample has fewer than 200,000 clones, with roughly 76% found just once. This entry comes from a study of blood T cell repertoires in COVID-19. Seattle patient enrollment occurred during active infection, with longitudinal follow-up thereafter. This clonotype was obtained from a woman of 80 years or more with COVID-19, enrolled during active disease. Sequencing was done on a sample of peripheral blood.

DNA of the CDR3: TGTGCCAGCAGCGTAGATCGGTTAACCGGGGAGCTGTTTTTT. Encoded protein: CASSVDRLTGELFF. V usage is TRBV9 and J usage is TRBJ2-2; D not certain. Germline assignment: CDR1 SGDLS and CDR2 YYNGEE. V was trimmed by 0 bases and J by 5 bases, leaving 8 bases between them. This CDR3 has 14 residues. The variable domain in full, with the rest retrieved from reference TRBV9 and TRBJ2-2, is DSGVTQTPKHLITATGQRVTLRCSPRSGDLSVYWYQQSLDQGLQFLIQYYNGEERAKGNILERFSAQQFPDLHSELNLSSLELGDSALYFCASSVDRLTGELFFGEGSRLTVL.